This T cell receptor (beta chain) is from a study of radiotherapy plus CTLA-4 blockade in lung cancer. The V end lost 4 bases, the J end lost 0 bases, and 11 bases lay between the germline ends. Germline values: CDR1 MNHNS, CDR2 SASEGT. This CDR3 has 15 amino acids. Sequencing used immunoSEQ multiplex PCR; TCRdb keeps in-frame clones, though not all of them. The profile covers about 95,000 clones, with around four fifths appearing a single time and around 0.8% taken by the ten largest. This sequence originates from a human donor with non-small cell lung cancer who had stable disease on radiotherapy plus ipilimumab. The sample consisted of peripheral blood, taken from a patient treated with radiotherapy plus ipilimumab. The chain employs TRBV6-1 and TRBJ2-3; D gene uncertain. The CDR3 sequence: CASSGTYPSTDTQYF. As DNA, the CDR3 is TGTGCCAGCAGTGGGACGTATCCTAGCACAGATACGCAGTATTTT.